This T cell receptor beta chain was sequenced during a study of human T cells and chemical hapten exposure. Study background: Upper back patch tests used 0.01% DPC, scored after 6 days. TCR yield per sample varied, mainly due to pooled library volumes. The study's findings and limits: Alopecia affecting every donor means their immune response may not match healthy people's.

About this clonotype itself: Its antigen is unidentified.

Time point: pre-sensitization, week 0. The treatment was: therapeutic diphenylcyclopropenone sensitization with weekly scalp DPC. Unfractionated whole blood was the source from which total RNA was extracted. TCRdb re-derived calls from the RACE reads in MiXCR, one entry per CDR3 protein. Here the sample spans some 360,000 distinct CDR3 sequences, about 5.1% being singletons. Germline V gene data show CDR1 as MDHEN and CDR2 as SYDVKM. Deletions cut 5 bases from V and 2 bases from J, with 16 bases between. The length of the CDR3 is 16 residues. The TCR was taken from a woman in her 50s with alopecia areata. Some clones in this sample may be carry-over from other donors' samples. Sequenced material: whole blood, taken in connection with sensitization to the hapten diphenylcyclopropenone (DPC). V is TRBV28 and J is TRBJ1-3, with D possibly matching TRBD1 (6 bases). CDR3 DNA: TGTGCCAGCAGTCCACCAGTCGGGACACCTGGAAACACCATATATTTT. Its protein is CASSPPVGTPGNTIYF. The full variable domain, completed using reference TRBV28 and TRBJ1-3, is DVKVTQSSRYLVKRTGEKVFLECVQDMDHENMFWYRQDPGLGLRLIYFSYDVKMKEKGDIPEGYSVSREKKERFSLILESASTNQTSMYLCASSPPVGTPGNTIYFGEGSWLTVV.